The 4 T cell receptor beta chains listed next were all sequenced from one sample in a study of monozygotic twins with inflammatory bowel disease. TCRdb derives one entry per CDR3 protein from the 5' RACE reads, leaving out DNA. The sample table sets out under 150,000 distinct CDR3 sequences. The source material was blood. The receptors shown here come from a human donor with ulcerative colitis or Crohn's disease, or a healthy co-twin of an affected twin (not recorded which).

V usage is TRBV20-1 and J usage is TRBJ2-1; as DNA is missing, the TRBD1 call by TCRdb cannot be tested. CDR3 size: 14 residues. CDR1 is DFQATT, CDR2 SNEGSKA, per germline (reference sequence). The CDR3 sequence is CSARTQGGNNEQFF.

The chain is built from TRBV6-6 and TRBJ2-7; TCRdb's D call, TRBD1, is unchecked because there is no DNA. The CDR3 spans 14 residues. CDR1 and CDR2 (germline): MNHNY, SVGAGI (reference sequence). The CDR3 is CASGQGGSAYEQYF.

J is TRBJ2-4 and V is TRBV7-2; TCRdb gives TRBD1 as the D gene, but with no DNA this cannot be confirmed. From germline, CDR1 is SGHTA and CDR2 FQGNSA. CDR3 length equals 17 residues. The CDR3 here is CASSLRLAGAPGNIQYF.

This rearrangement joins TRBV5-5 to TRBJ2-1; TCRdb's D call, TRBD1, is unchecked because there is no DNA. Germline V gene sequence: CDR1 SGHKS, CDR2 YYEKEE (reference sequence). The CDR3 extends over 16 amino acids. The CDR3 sequence: CASSLFGTGATGEQFF.